This entry lists 11 T cell receptor beta chains sequenced from one sample in a study of T cells in Graves' hyperthyroidism and ophthalmopathy. RNA transcripts yielded amplified TCR beta CDR3 regions. The TCR CDR3 was amplified in a first-round RT-PCR using the HTBI primer set. TCRdb analysed the multiplex PCR reads with MiXCR anew, one entry per CDR3 protein. Of 500,000 to 600,000 distinct CDR3 sequences listed, roughly 21% were seen once; the top ten hold approximately 48%. The sequenced sample consisted of blood. Receptors were obtained from a man in his forties with Graves' ophthalmopathy.

The chain links TRBV5-1 to TRBJ2-6, with D perhaps TRBD1 (5 bases). V lost 0 bases and J 0 bases, leaving 10 bases between the germline ends. This CDR3 is built from 17 residues. Germline V CDR1 and CDR2: SGHRS, YFSETQ. The CDR3 nucleotides are TGCGCCAGCAGCTTGGACGCAGGGAACTCTGGGGCCAACGTCCTGACTTTC. This sequence encodes CASSLDAGNSGANVLTF.

This clonotype was seen many times. This rearrangement joins TRBV3-1 to TRBJ2-7; TRBD1 agrees at 7 bases. The ends lost 2 bases at V and 3 bases at J; junction bases unmatched: 4. Germline CDR1 LGHDT, CDR2 YNNKEL (reference sequence). This CDR3 has 14 residues. The chain's CDR3 is CASSQWDSFYEQYF. In DNA form, the CDR3 reads TGTGCCAGCAGCCAATGGGACAGCTTCTACGAGCAGTACTTC.

This clonotype has a count of ten or more. This chain uses TRBV5-1 with TRBJ2-7, with D tentatively TRBD1 (5 bases). V was trimmed by 4 bases and J by 1 base, leaving 15 bases between them. In germline, CDR1 is SGHRS, CDR2 YFSETQ. This CDR3 has 15 amino acids. The CDR3 protein is CASSLSGADSYEQYF. The CDR3 region has the DNA TGCGCCAGCAGCCTGTCTGGGGCGGATTCCTACGAGCAGTACTTC.

In its sample, this clonotype was seen a few times. The V gene is TRBV19, the J gene TRBJ2-5; 7 bases are shared with TRBD1. V lost 7 bases and J lost 5; bases outside the gene matches: 7. The germline V gene has CDR1 LNHDA and CDR2 SQIVND (reference sequence). The CDR3 spans 13 residues. The CDR3 protein is CASTPTGMETQYF. In DNA form, the CDR3 reads TGTGCCAGTACCCCGACAGGGATGGAGACCCAGTACTTC.

In this sample, this clonotype turned up many times. The chain joins TRBV28 to TRBJ2-7, with no clear D. The CDR3 totals 13 residues. Deletions cut 3 bases from V and 3 bases from J, with 9 bases between. Germline CDR1 MDHEN, CDR2 SYDVKM. CDR3 coding DNA: TGTGCCAGCAGTTTTGGGGTGGTCTACGAGCAGTACTTC. It translates to CASSFGVVYEQYF.

This clonotype was seen a handful of times. V usage is TRBV2 and J usage is TRBJ2-1; 16 nucleotides line up with TRBD2. Germline V gives CDR1 SNHLY, CDR2 FYNNEI. V was clipped by 6 bases and J by 10 bases; unmatched bases: 6. The CDR3 covers 15 residues. The CDR3 sequence: CASRAGLAGGREQFF. The DNA for the CDR3 is TGTGCCAGCAGGGCGGGACTAGCGGGGGGGCGAGAGCAGTTCTTC. Using reference TRBV2 and TRBJ2-1 for the parts outside the CDR3, the full variable domain is EPEVTQTPSHQVTQMGQEVILRCVPISNHLYFYWYRQILGQKVEFLVSFYNNEISEKSEIFDDQFSVERPDGSNFTLKIRSTKLEDSAMYFCASRAGLAGGREQFFGPGTRLTVL.

This clonotype has only a few counts. V and J are TRBV4-2 and TRBJ1-2, with a weak D call TRBD1 (5 bases). The ends were cut back, 0 bases at V and 8 bases at J, with 19 bases in the middle. The CDR3 consists of 16 residues. CDR1 and CDR2 from the germline V gene are LGHNA and YNFKEQ. CDR3 DNA: TGTGCCAGCAGCCAAGACAGTGGTGGGGGGATGAGCGGCTACACCTTC. Translating it yields CASSQDSGGGMSGYTF.

This clonotype appeared many times. The chain links TRBV3-1 to TRBJ2-1, with D perhaps TRBD1 (6 bases). The V gene's germline CDR1 is LGHDT and CDR2 YNNKEL (reference sequence). Trimming stripped 1 base from V and 10 bases from J, with 11 bases between. The CDR3 loop spans 13 amino acids. This CDR3 is CASSQGLDREQFF. The CDR3 DNA reads TGTGCCAGCAGCCAAGGTCTGGACAGAGAGCAGTTCTTC.

The V call is TRBV6-1, the J call TRBJ1-5; unclear D gene. This CDR3 comprises 12 residues. Trimming took 6 bases from V and 4 from J, leaving 7 bases between them. Germline CDR1 MNHNS, CDR2 SASEGT. The CDR3 is CASRAANQPQHF. In DNA, the CDR3 is TGTGCCAGCAGGGCAGCAAATCAGCCCCAGCATTTT.

This clonotype has more than one count but fewer than ten. The chain links TRBV28 to TRBJ2-2; D perhaps matches TRBD1 (6 bases). V was pared by 10 bases and J by 3 bases, with 21 bases between. CDR1 and CDR2 from the germline V gene are MDHEN and SYDVKM. The CDR3 sequence is 16 residues long. This CDR3 reads CATLLGQRSYTGELFF. In DNA form, the CDR3 reads TGTGCCACCTTACTCGGACAGCGAAGTTACACCGGGGAGCTGTTTTTT.

The CDR3 DNA follows: TGTGCCAGCGCCGGGACTGCAAGGGAGACCCAGTACTTC. It translates to CASAGTARETQYF. This rearrangement joins TRBV11-2 to TRBJ2-5; TRBD2 might be the D (6 bases). Trimming stripped 8 bases from V and 5 bases from J, with 15 bases between. The germline gives CDR1 SGHAT, CDR2 FQNNGV. This CDR3 region has 13 residues.